Here is one T cell receptor beta chain with its context. These data originate in a study of cytomegalovirus exposure and HLA in healthy donors. Both 60 Vbeta primers and 13 Jbeta primers went into the PCR. Repertoires were generated with immunoSEQ multiplex PCR, while TCRdb's copy carries only in-frame clones and drops some. The repertoire has about 150,000 clones, approximately 69% of them found once; the top ten carry about 2%. This TCR came from a young man in good health and CMV-seronegative. The sequenced material came from PBMCs.

The CDR3 sequence is CASTSGGTGELFF. CDR3 DNA: TGTGCCAGCACCTCAGGGGGTACCGGGGAGCTGTTTTTT. The chain employs TRBV28 and TRBJ2-2; 7 positions agree with TRBD1. Germline-derived CDR1 and CDR2 are MDHEN and SYDVKM. CDR3 size: 13 residues. V lost 7 bases, J lost 5 bases, and 4 bases stayed unmatched. Variable domain in full (rest from reference TRBV28 and TRBJ2-2): DVKVTQSSRYLVKRTGEKVFLECVQDMDHENMFWYRQDPGLGLRLIYFSYDVKMKEKGDIPEGYSVSREKKERFSLILESASTNQTSMYLCASTSGGTGELFFGEGSRLTVL.